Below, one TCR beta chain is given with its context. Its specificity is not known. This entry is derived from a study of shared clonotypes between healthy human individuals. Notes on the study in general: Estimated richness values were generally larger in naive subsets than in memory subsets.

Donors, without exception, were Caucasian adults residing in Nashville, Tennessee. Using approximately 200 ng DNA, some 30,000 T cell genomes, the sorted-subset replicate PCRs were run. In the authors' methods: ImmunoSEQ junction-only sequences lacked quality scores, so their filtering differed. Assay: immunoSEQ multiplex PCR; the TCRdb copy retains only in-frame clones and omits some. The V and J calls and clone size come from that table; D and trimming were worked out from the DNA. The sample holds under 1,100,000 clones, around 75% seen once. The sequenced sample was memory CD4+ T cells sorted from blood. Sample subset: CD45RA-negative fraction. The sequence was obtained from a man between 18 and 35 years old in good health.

The CDR3 DNA follows: TGTGCCAGCAGCGTATATCGGGCGGGAACGAACACCGGGGAGCTGTTTTTT. It translates to CASSVYRAGTNTGELFF. V is TRBV9 and J is TRBJ2-2, with D possibly being TRBD2 (6 bases). CDR1 and CDR2 (germline): SGDLS, YYNGEE. CDR3 length: 17 amino acids. Deletions cut 1 base from V and 0 bases from J, with 13 bases between. Looking up the rest from reference TRBV9 and TRBJ2-2 gives the full variable domain: DSGVTQTPKHLITATGQRVTLRCSPRSGDLSVYWYQQSLDQGLQFLIQYYNGEERAKGNILERFSAQQFPDLHSELNLSSLELGDSALYFCASSVYRAGTNTGELFFGEGSRLTVL.